The entry below gives a single TCR beta chain sequence along with its context. Its antigen is unidentified. The CDR3 consists of 15 residues. V lost 1 base and J 1 base, leaving 13 bases between the germline ends. The germline V gene encodes CDR1 SQVTM and CDR2 ANQGSEA. Molecular barcoded adaptors covering alpha/delta and beta/gamma chains were used on around 370 ng RNA. TCRdb re-called the reads with MiXCR, one entry per CDR3 protein. The sample carries about 23,000 distinct CDR3 sequences, roughly 13% recorded once. The entry originates in a study of read filtering for tumor transcriptome and immune sequencing. Overall study context: The cohort had about 16 men and approximately 14 women aged roughly 40 to 90, mean roughly 71 years. Whole-study results and caveats: Dropping single-read clonotypes raised IR-seq and RNA-seq shared-clonotype correlation. This fraction held mixed bone marrow immune cells after CD138-negative sorting. Compared with RNA-seq, IR-seq gave much higher clonotype depth and reliability.

This receptor was identified in a donor at least 40 years old with multiple myeloma. Sequencing input: a population of CD138-negative cells sorted from bone marrow. V usage is TRBV29-1 and J usage is TRBJ1-1; D might be TRBD1 (5 bases). The CDR3 loop reads CSVEARGVPNTEAFF. CDR3 DNA sequence: TGCAGCGTTGAAGCTCGAGGGGTCCCGAACACTGAAGCTTTCTTT.